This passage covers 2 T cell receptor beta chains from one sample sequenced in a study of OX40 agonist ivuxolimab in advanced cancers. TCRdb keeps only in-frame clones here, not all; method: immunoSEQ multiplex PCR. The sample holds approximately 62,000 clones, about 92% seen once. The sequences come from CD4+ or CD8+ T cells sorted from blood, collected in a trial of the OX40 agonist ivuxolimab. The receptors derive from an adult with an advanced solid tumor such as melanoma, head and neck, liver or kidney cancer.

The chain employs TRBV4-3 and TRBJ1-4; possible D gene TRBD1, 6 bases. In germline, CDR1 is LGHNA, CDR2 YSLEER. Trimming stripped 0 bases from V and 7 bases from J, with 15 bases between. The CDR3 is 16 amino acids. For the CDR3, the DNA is TGCGCCAGCAGCCAAGATGGCGGGGGCGGGAGTGAAAAACTGTTTTTT. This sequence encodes CASSQDGGGGSEKLFF.

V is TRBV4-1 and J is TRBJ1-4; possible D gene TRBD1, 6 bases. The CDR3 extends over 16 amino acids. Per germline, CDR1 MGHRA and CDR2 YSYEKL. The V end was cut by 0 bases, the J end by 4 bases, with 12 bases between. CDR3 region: CASSQEPGAINEKLFF. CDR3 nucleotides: TGCGCCAGCAGCCAAGAACCGGGGGCGATTAATGAAAAACTGTTTTTT.